One sample yielded the 25 T cell receptor beta chains listed below, sequenced in a study of blood T cell repertoires in COVID-19. The assay was immunoSEQ multiplex PCR, and TCRdb's table has in-frame clones only and misses some. The sample lists 20,000 to 30,000 clones; over 70% were seen once. Sequenced: peripheral blood. The receptors originated from a human donor with active COVID-19. The donor label of this sample is uncertain.

The rearrangement links TRBV6-6 to TRBJ2-1, with TRBD2 matching 7 bases. J gave up 4 bases and V 4 bases, and 4 bases lay outside the gene matches. From germline, CDR1 is MNHNY and CDR2 SVGAGI (reference sequence). This CDR3 is 14 amino acids long. This chain's CDR3 is CASSWGEGYNEQFF. Here the CDR3 DNA reads TGTGCCAGCAGTTGGGGGGAGGGGTACAATGAGCAGTTCTTC.

The chain uses TRBV10-1 and TRBJ2-5; 8 bases map to TRBD1. Germline V gene sequence: CDR1 WNHNN, CDR2 SYGVQD (reference sequence). The CDR3 has 13 amino acids. The V and J ends lost 7 bases and 5 bases, in that order; junction bases with no gene match: 6. CDR3: CASNRDRIETQYF. Written as DNA, the CDR3 is TGCGCCAGCAATCGGGACAGGATCGAGACCCAGTACTTC.

The rearrangement links TRBV4-2 to TRBJ2-1; D perhaps matches TRBD1 (5 bases). The length of the CDR3 is 16 residues. The V end was cut by 5 bases, the J end by 6 bases, with 20 bases between. The germline V gene encodes CDR1 LGHNA and CDR2 YNFKEQ. This CDR3 reads CASSKTLGALFNEQFF. The CDR3 DNA follows: TGTGCCAGCAGCAAGACCCTAGGGGCCTTATTCAATGAGCAGTTCTTC.

The rearrangement joins TRBV4-1 to TRBJ1-4, with D perhaps TRBD1 (6 bases). CDR1 is MGHRA and CDR2 is YSYEKL in the germline V gene. This CDR3 is built from 15 residues. Trimming left V 4 bases short and J 1 base short, with 10 bases between. Here the CDR3 reads CASSPQQGTNEKLFF. DNA of the CDR3: TGCGCCAGCAGCCCCCAACAGGGAACTAATGAAAAACTGTTTTTT.

The V gene is TRBV11-3, the J gene TRBJ2-2, with D possibly TRBD2 on 6 matching bases. The germline gives CDR1 SGHNT, CDR2 YENEEA. V dropped 4 bases and J dropped 6 bases, with 18 bases sitting between them. The CDR3 is 16 amino acids. CDR3 in DNA: TGTGCCAGCAGCTCACCCTTCGGGAGACGGTCCGGGGAGCTGTTTTTT. Encoded protein: CASSSPFGRRSGELFF.

V and J are TRBV19 and TRBJ2-1, with D possibly TRBD1 on 6 matching bases. CDR3 length equals 17 residues. V lost 0 bases to trimming and J lost 0 bases, with 12 bases between them. Germline V gene sequence: CDR1 LNHDA, CDR2 SQIVND (reference sequence). The CDR3 region has the DNA TGTGCCAGTAGTATAGATGGGACACGGGGCTCCTACAATGAGCAGTTCTTC. This translates into CASSIDGTRGSYNEQFF. Looking up the rest from reference TRBV19 and TRBJ2-1 gives the full variable domain: DGGITQSPKYLFRKEGQNVTLSCEQNLNHDAMYWYRQDPGQGLRLIYYSQIVNDFQKGDIAEGYSVSREKKESFPLTVTSAQKNPTAFYLCASSIDGTRGSYNEQFFGPGTRLTVL.

The chain carries TRBV9 and TRBJ2-1; D perhaps matches TRBD2 (6 bases). From germline, CDR1 is SGDLS and CDR2 YYNGEE. Trimming removed 4 bases at V and 1 base at J, with 15 bases between. CDR3 size: 16 residues. Here the CDR3 reads CASSPPQAGSYNEQFF. In DNA form, the CDR3 reads TGTGCCAGCAGCCCTCCCCAAGCGGGTTCCTACAATGAGCAGTTCTTC.

The rearrangement uses TRBV27 and TRBJ2-3; unclear D gene. The germline V gene has CDR1 MNHEY and CDR2 SMNVEV (reference sequence). The CDR3 is 14 residues long. The V end lost 8 bases, the J end lost 3 bases, and 15 bases lay between the germline ends. CDR3 coding DNA: TGTGCCAGCTCCACGAGTCTTCTAACAGATACGCAGTATTTT. Its protein is CASSTSLLTDTQYF.

J is TRBJ2-1 and V is TRBV6-6; D unclear. The germline gives CDR1 MNHNY, CDR2 SVGAGI (reference sequence). Trimming took 0 bases from V and 0 from J, leaving 6 bases between them. CDR3 size: 15 residues. In nucleotides, the CDR3 is TGTGCCAGCAGTTACTCGCGGTTCTCCTACAATGAGCAGTTCTTC. It is translated as CASSYSRFSYNEQFF.

V is TRBV6-2 or TRBV6-3 and J is TRBJ2-5, with D possibly TRBD2 on 6 matching bases. The CDR3 spans 14 residues. Trimming removed 4 bases at V and 9 bases at J, with 18 bases between. Per germline, CDR1 MNHEY and CDR2 SVGEGT. CDR3 loop: CASSFFRGGMAQYF. In nucleotides, the CDR3 is TGTGCCAGCAGTTTTTTTCGGGGAGGAATGGCCCAGTACTTC.

The chain links TRBV2 to TRBJ2-7, with D possibly matching TRBD1 (6 bases). V lost 3 bases and J lost 0, with 15 bases in between. The CDR3 loop spans 16 amino acids. Germline loops: CDR1 SNHLY, CDR2 FYNNEI. The CDR3: CASSDRGLSYSYEQYF. CDR3 nucleotide sequence: TGTGCCAGCAGTGACAGGGGCCTCTCCTACTCCTACGAGCAGTACTTC.

This clone was observed a single time. The chain employs TRBV9 and TRBJ2-5; 9 bases are a match to TRBD1. V was pared by 0 bases and J by 7 bases, with 7 bases of the junction left unmatched. This CDR3 contains 15 residues. Germline V CDR1 and CDR2: SGDLS, YYNGEE. The DNA of the CDR3 is TGTGCCAGCAGCGTAGACAAAGGACAGGGGAGGACCCAGTACTTC. This gives the protein CASSVDKGQGRTQYF.

V usage is TRBV11-3 and J usage is TRBJ1-2, with 11 bases lining up with TRBD1. In germline, CDR1 is SGHNT, CDR2 YENEEA. CDR3 length: 14 residues. J was trimmed by 7 bases and V by 4 bases; bases with no gene match: 5. The CDR3 loop is CASSSRDRGFGYTF. CDR3 coding DNA: TGTGCCAGCAGCTCCCGGGACAGGGGGTTTGGCTACACCTTC. Looking up the rest from reference TRBV11-3 and TRBJ1-2 gives the full variable domain: EAGVVQSPRYKIIEKKQPVAFWCNPISGHNTLYWYLQNLGQGPELLIRYENEEAVDDSQLPKDRFSAERLKGVDSTLKIQPAELGDSAVYLCASSSRDRGFGYTFGSGTRLTVV.

This clone was recorded only once. The gene calls are TRBV28 and TRBJ2-3; 8 nucleotides match TRBD2. The CDR3 covers 15 residues. Trimming took 5 bases from V and 6 from J; bases not matched to a gene: 10. Germline CDR1 and CDR2: MDHEN and SYDVKM. The CDR3 reads CASSGPLAVQDTQYF. The CDR3 coding sequence is TGTGCCAGCAGTGGGCCACTAGCGGTGCAGGATACGCAGTATTTT.

The gene calls are TRBV10-3 and TRBJ2-5; TRBD1 matches 12 bases. The CDR3 runs to 15 residues. Germline V gene sequence: CDR1 ENHRY, CDR2 SYGVKD. V trimming: 8 bases; J trimming: 0 bases; junction bases outside the gene matches: 4. The chain's CDR3 is CAIRDRGLYQETQYF. CDR3 coding DNA: TGTGCCATCCGGGACAGGGGGCTGTACCAAGAGACCCAGTACTTC.

The V gene is TRBV10-3, the J gene TRBJ2-2; possible D gene TRBD1, 5 bases. V dropped 2 bases and J dropped 1 base, with 8 bases sitting between them. The CDR3 is made up of 15 amino acids. Germline V gene lookup returns CDR1 ENHRY and CDR2 SYGVKD. This CDR3 is CAISEAQGNTGELFF. Written as DNA, the CDR3 is TGTGCCATCAGTGAGGCCCAGGGGAACACCGGGGAGCTGTTTTTT.

The chain links TRBV5-4 to TRBJ2-1; TRBD2 is a possible D gene (5 bases). Trimming took off 2 bases at V and 0 bases at J, with 12 bases between the two ends. Germline V CDR1 and CDR2: SGHNT, YYREEE (reference sequence). The CDR3 is 16 amino acids. The chain's CDR3 is CASSLPVTNSYNEQFF. The CDR3 nucleotides read TGTGCCAGCAGCTTACCCGTGACTAACTCCTACAATGAGCAGTTCTTC.

The chain uses TRBV6-1 and TRBJ1-2; no clear D gene. Per germline, CDR1 MNHNS and CDR2 SASEGT. This CDR3 comprises 18 residues. Trimming cost V 3 bases and J 4 bases, with 24 bases left between them. CDR3: CASSEPLFPAGLGYGYTF. In DNA, the CDR3 is TGTGCCAGCAGTGAGCCCTTGTTTCCGGCAGGACTAGGCTATGGCTACACCTTC.

V gene TRBV6-6 combines with J gene TRBJ2-1; 7 bases align to TRBD2. The J segment lost 3 bases and the V segment lost 7 bases, leaving 6 bases of the junction unmatched. The CDR3 contains 14 residues. In germline, CDR1 is MNHNY, CDR2 SVGAGI (reference sequence). CDR3 DNA: TGTGCCAGCATCCCTAGCGGAATCTACAATGAGCAGTTCTTC. This codes for CASIPSGIYNEQFF.

This chain connects TRBV5-1 to TRBJ2-7, with 10 bases fitting TRBD1. The V gene end was trimmed by 0 bases and the J gene end by 0 bases; junction bases not matched to a gene: 0. The CDR3 is 15 residues long. The germline V gene encodes CDR1 SGHRS and CDR2 YFSETQ. The CDR3 sequence: CASSLGTGGSYEQYF. The CDR3, as DNA: TGCGCCAGCAGCTTGGGGACAGGGGGCTCCTACGAGCAGTACTTC.

The rearrangement joins TRBV7-9 to TRBJ2-5; 8 positions agree with TRBD2. J lost 2 bases, V lost 5 bases, and 7 bases had no gene match. CDR1 and CDR2 from the germline V gene are SEHNR and FQNEAQ (reference sequence). The CDR3 contains 15 residues. The CDR3 DNA reads TGTGCCAGCAGCCCAATAGCGGGGATACAAGAGACCCAGTACTTC. This codes for CASSPIAGIQETQYF. The entire variable domain, with the rest obtained from reference TRBV7-9 and TRBJ2-5, is as follows: DTGVSQNPRHKITKRGQNVTFRCDPISEHNRLYWYRQTLGQGPEFLTYFQNEAQLEKSRLLSDRFSAERPKGSFSTLEIQRTEQGDSAMYLCASSPIAGIQETQYFGPGTRLLVL.

The chain couples TRBV28 to TRBJ2-1, with TRBD2 identical over 9 bases. The CDR3 is 16 residues long. Trimming at V came to 6 bases and at J to 5 bases, leaving 11 bases not matched to a gene. Germline V gene sequence: CDR1 MDHEN, CDR2 SYDVKM. CDR3 loop: CASRNGLAGRNNEQFF. CDR3 coding DNA: TGTGCCAGCAGGAATGGGCTAGCGGGACGGAACAATGAGCAGTTCTTC.

The J gene is TRBJ2-7, the V gene TRBV7-2, with TRBD2 matching over 12 bases. Germline V CDR1 and CDR2: SGHTA, FQGNSA. CDR3 size: 13 residues. V lost 5 bases to trimming and J lost 7 bases; unmatched junction nucleotides: 3. CDR3 region: CASSRTSGAEQYF. In nucleotides, the CDR3 is TGTGCCAGCAGCAGGACTAGCGGGGCTGAGCAGTACTTC.

The rearrangement uses TRBV11-2 and TRBJ2-3; D call uncertain. V lost 7 bases and J 4 bases, leaving 18 bases between the germline ends. The CDR3 spans 15 residues. Germline V gene sequence: CDR1 SGHAT, CDR2 FQNNGV. CDR3 DNA sequence: TGTGCCAGCACCGGTGTCTCCTCGGTTTCAGATACGCAGTATTTT. Its translation is CASTGVSSVSDTQYF.

The chain combines TRBV5-8 with TRBJ2-3; TRBD1 matches at 7 bases. With 0 bases clipped from V and 0 bases from J, the junction kept 7 bases outside the gene matches. Germline CDR1 and CDR2: SGHTS and YDEGEE. The CDR3 totals 17 residues. CDR3 in DNA: TGTGCCAGCAGCTTGGGGGGGACAGCAAGTAGCACAGATACGCAGTATTTT. Its translation: CASSLGGTASSTDTQYF.